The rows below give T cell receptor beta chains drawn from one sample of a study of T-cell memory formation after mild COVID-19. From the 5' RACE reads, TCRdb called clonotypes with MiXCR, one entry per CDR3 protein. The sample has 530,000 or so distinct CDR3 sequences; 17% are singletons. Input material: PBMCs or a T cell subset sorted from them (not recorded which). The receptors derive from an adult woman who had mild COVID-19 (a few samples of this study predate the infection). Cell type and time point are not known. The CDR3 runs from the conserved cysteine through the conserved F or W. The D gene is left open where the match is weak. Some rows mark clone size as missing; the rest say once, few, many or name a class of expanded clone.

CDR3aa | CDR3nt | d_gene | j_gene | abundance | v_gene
CASRWLPSSTDTQYF | TGTGCCAGCAGATGGTTGCCTTCTAGCACAGATACGCAGTATTTT | NA | TRBJ2-3 | few | TRBV6-1
CASSYDTSYGYTF | TGTGCCAGCAGCTATGACACCAGCTATGGCTACACCTTC | NA | TRBJ1-2 | NA | TRBV11-2
CSAVLSGSSTDTQYF | TGCAGCGCTGTGCTAAGCGGGTCTAGCACAGATACGCAGTATTTT | NA | TRBJ2-3 | NA | TRBV29-1
CASSLGGRSSNQPQHF | TGTGCCAGCAGCTTAGGAGGTCGGAGTAGCAATCAGCCCCAGCATTTT | NA | TRBJ1-5 | NA | TRBV7-2
CSVEDGWGNTEAFF | TGCAGCGTTGAAGACGGGTGGGGGAACACTGAAGCTTTCTTT | NA | TRBJ1-1 | few | TRBV29-1
CAIREAGGNTGELFF | TGTGCCATCAGGGAAGCGGGGGGGAACACCGGGGAGCTGTTTTTT | TRBD2 | TRBJ2-2 | once | TRBV10-3
CASSLERDNEQFF | TGTGCCAGCAGCTTAGAGCGGGATAATGAGCAGTTCTTC | TRBD2 | TRBJ2-1 | NA | TRBV7-2
CASTQWGEGVGDEQYF | TGTGCCAGCACCCAATGGGGCGAGGGGGTTGGTGACGAGCAGTACTTC | NA | TRBJ2-7 | few | TRBV12-3/TRBV12-4
CASSEPGFGSPLHF | TGTGCCAGCAGCGAACCGGGATTCGGTTCACCCCTCCACTTT | NA | TRBJ1-6 | few | TRBV25-1
CASSIRGADTQYF | TGTGCCAGCAGTATCCGAGGGGCAGATACGCAGTATTTT | NA | TRBJ2-3 | few | TRBV19
CASSAGTLDQETQYF | TGTGCCAGCAGCGCCGGGACCCTGGACCAAGAGACCCAGTACTTC | NA | TRBJ2-5 | NA | TRBV9
CSALFDYEQYF | TGCAGTGCTCTGTTTGACTACGAGCAGTACTTC | NA | TRBJ2-7 | NA | TRBV20-1
CASSLALSTDTQYF | TGTGCCAGCAGCTTAGCGTTGTCCACAGATACGCAGTATTTT | NA | TRBJ2-3 | NA | TRBV7-9
CASSLGPSGSGVTDTQYF | TGTGCCAGCAGCTTAGGGCCTAGCGGGAGCGGGGTCACAGATACGCAGTATTTT | TRBD2 | TRBJ2-3 | few | TRBV7-2
CASSQDGLAEGTGELFF | TGTGCCAGCAGCCAAGATGGACTAGCGGAGGGCACCGGGGAGCTGTTTTTT | TRBD2 | TRBJ2-2 | few | TRBV14
CASSPLGAEAFF | TGTGCCAGCAGTCCCTTGGGGGCTGAAGCTTTCTTT | NA | TRBJ1-1 | NA | TRBV27
CASPHRETDTQYF | TGTGCCAGCCCCCATCGGGAGACAGATACGCAGTATTTT | NA | TRBJ2-3 | many | TRBV6-1
CAINSLVGGYTF | TGTGCCATCAACTCTCTGGTCGGTGGCTACACCTTC | NA | TRBJ1-2 | NA | TRBV10-3
CASSLSGGPYGYTF | TGTGCCAGCAGCTTATCGGGGGGTCCCTATGGCTACACCTTC | NA | TRBJ1-2 | NA | TRBV7-8